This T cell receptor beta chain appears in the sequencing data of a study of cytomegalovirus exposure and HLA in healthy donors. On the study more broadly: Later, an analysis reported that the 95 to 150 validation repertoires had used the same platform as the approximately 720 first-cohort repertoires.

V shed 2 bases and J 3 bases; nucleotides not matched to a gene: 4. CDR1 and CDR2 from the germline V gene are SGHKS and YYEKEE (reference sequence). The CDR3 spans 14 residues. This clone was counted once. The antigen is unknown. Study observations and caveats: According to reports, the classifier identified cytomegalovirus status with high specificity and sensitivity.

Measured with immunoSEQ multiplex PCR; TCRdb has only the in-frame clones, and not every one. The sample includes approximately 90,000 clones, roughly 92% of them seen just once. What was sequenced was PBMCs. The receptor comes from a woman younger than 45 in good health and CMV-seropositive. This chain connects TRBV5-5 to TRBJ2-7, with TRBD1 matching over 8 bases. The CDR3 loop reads CASSFRDRNYEQYF. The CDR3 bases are TGTGCCAGCAGCTTTCGGGACAGGAACTACGAGCAGTACTTC. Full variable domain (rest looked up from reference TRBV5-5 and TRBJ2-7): DAGVTQSPTHLIKTRGQQVTLRCSPISGHKSVSWYQQVLGQGPQFIFQYYEKEERGRGNFPDRFSARQFPNYSSELNVNALLLGDSALYLCASSFRDRNYEQYFGPGTRLTVT.